The clone carrying this T cell receptor beta chain was counted at least ten times. Its antigen is not identified. The sample is drawn from a study of regulatory T cells in long-lasting Graves disease. CDR1 and CDR2 (germline): DFQATT, SNEGSKA (reference sequence). V was shortened by 2 bases and J by 0 bases, with 5 bases between the two germline ends. The length of the CDR3 is 13 residues. Relying on iRepertoire HTBI primers and Arm-PCR of CDR3 regions, the team built TCR beta libraries. From the multiplex PCR reads, TCRdb called clonotypes with MiXCR, one entry per CDR3 protein. The sample includes under 300,000 distinct CDR3 sequences, 15% to 20% of them seen just once. General study points: The analysis examined peripheral blood only and excluded thyroid tissue.

Time point indicated: newly diagnosed GD, antithyroid drugs for less than 3 months. With RNA extracted from PBMCs as input, the TCR library was made. These data were also reused for a study on T cells in Graves' hyperthyroidism and ophthalmopathy. That study reports: Each patient was aged 18 to 65 and had newly diagnosed hyperthyroidism of under 2 months' duration. The diagnoses drew upon clinical symptoms, serum thyroxine and TRAb, thyroid ultrasound and orbital computed tomography.

The J gene is TRBJ1-3, the V gene TRBV20-1; D gene uncertain. The sample here was peripheral blood mononuclear cells (PBMCs), taken at new diagnosis, from a patient treated with antithyroid drugs. The sequence was obtained from a woman in her thirties with Graves disease. The CDR3 reads CSARMSSGNTIYF. CDR3 nucleotides: TGCAGTGCTAGAATGAGCTCTGGAAACACCATATATTTT.